These T cell receptor beta chains were read from a single sample in a study of blood T cell repertoires in COVID-19. Clones were read by immunoSEQ multiplex PCR, and TCRdb kept only the in-frame ones, dropping some. Here the sample spans roughly 430,000 clones, approximately 91% being singletons. The sample consisted of PBMCs or T cells enriched from blood (not recorded which). The source is a woman younger than 35 who had been exposed to COVID-19. The CDR3 runs from the conserved cysteine through the conserved F or W. Each record gives: V gene, D gene, clone size, J gene, CDR3 DNA, CDR3 protein. D genes are given only for firm matches. Clone size is shown for a subset of rows, as once, few, many or a class of expanded clone.

TRBV6-5	TRBD2	once	TRBJ2-1	TGTGCCAGCAGCGGGACTAGCGGGGGGAGGCAGTTCTTC	CASSGTSGGRQFF
TRBV12-2	NA	NA	TRBJ2-4	TGTGCAAGTCGCCTCTCAATGGGGCTGGTAACAAGGTTGACTAGCGGGGGGATAAACATTCAGTACTTC	CASRLSMGLVTRLTSGGINIQYF
TRBV28	NA	once	TRBJ2-5	TGTGCCAGCAGCACGACTAAATCGGGGCAAGAGACCCAGTACTTC	CASSTTKSGQETQYF
TRBV3-1/TRBV3-2	TRBD1	NA	TRBJ2-7	TGTGCCAGCACCCAGGACAGGGCCTCCTACGAGCAGTACTTC	CASTQDRASYEQYF
TRBV28	TRBD2	once	TRBJ2-3	TGTGCCAGCACTCCGTCCGGGGGGGCCCTCCCAGATACGCAGTATTTT	CASTPSGGALPDTQYF
TRBV5-4	TRBD1	once	TRBJ1-6	TGTGCCAGCAGCTTGGCCGGGACAGGGGAATCACCCCTCCACTTT	CASSLAGTGESPLHF
TRBV11-1	NA	NA	TRBJ2-7	TGTGCCAGCAGCCGACAGACCTTGTCTCCCGAGCAGTACTTC	CASSRQTLSPEQYF
TRBV4-2	NA	NA	TRBJ1-5	TGTGCCAGCAGCCAGGGTCCGGGCGGGGGTAGTCAGCCCCAGCATTTT	CASSQGPGGGSQPQHF
TRBV5-8	TRBD1	NA	TRBJ1-2	TGTGCCAGCAGCAAAGGACAGGGGGCGAACTATGGCTACACCTTC	CASSKGQGANYGYTF
TRBV7-2	NA	few	TRBJ1-2	TGTGCCAGCAGCTTACTTTCGGGGGTTGGCTATGGCTACACCTTC	CASSLLSGVGYGYTF
TRBV12-3/TRBV12-4	NA	NA	TRBJ1-3	TGTGCCAGCAGCGTCTCTGGAAACACCATATATTTT	CASSVSGNTIYF
TRBV18	NA	NA	TRBJ2-5	TGTGCCAGCTCACCACGCAGGGGCCTCCAAGAGACCCAGTACTTC	CASSPRRGLQETQYF
TRBV10-3	NA	NA	TRBJ1-1	TGTGCCATCAGTGGACAGCTACCTGAAGCTTTCTTT	CAISGQLPEAFF
TRBV10-3	TRBD1	NA	TRBJ2-5	TGTGCCATCAGTGAAGGAGGACAGGAAGAGACCCAGTACTTC	CAISEGGQEETQYF
TRBV30	NA	NA	TRBJ1-4	TGTGCCTGGAGTGTCATGCGGGGGGGTCGGGAAAAACTGTTTTTT	CAWSVMRGGREKLFF
TRBV5-1	TRBD2	few	TRBJ2-7	TGCGCCAGCAGCCCCCTGACTAGCGGGACCTACGAGCAGTACTTC	CASSPLTSGTYEQYF
TRBV6-6	TRBD1	NA	TRBJ1-1	TGTGCCAGCAGTCGCCCCCGGGACAGGGGGGATTGGAGAGTGAACACTGAAGCTTTCTTT	CASSRPRDRGDWRVNTEAFF
TRBV7-2	NA	NA	TRBJ2-2	TGTGCCAGCAGCAAGCGGAACACCGGGGAGCTGTTTTTT	CASSKRNTGELFF
TRBV2	NA	NA	TRBJ1-2	TGTGCCAGCAGTGGCTACAGGGAAGAGGGCTATGGCTACACCTTC	CASSGYREEGYGYTF
TRBV18	NA	NA	TRBJ2-4	TGTGCCAGCTCACCACCGAACTCAGGGGAGCTAGCCAAAAACATTCAGTACTTC	CASSPPNSGELAKNIQYF
TRBV5-1	TRBD1	NA	TRBJ1-4	TGCGCCAGCAGCCCATTCGGGACAGGGGGCGGTTATAATGAAAAACTGTTTTTT	CASSPFGTGGGYNEKLFF
TRBV6-2/TRBV6-3	NA	few	TRBJ2-5	TGTGCCAGCAGTTACGGGGTGCGAGGGCTGGACCAAGAGACCCAGTACTTC	CASSYGVRGLDQETQYF
TRBV28	NA	few	TRBJ1-1	TGTGCCAGCAGTTCGCCGCCAGGCGCTGAAGCTTTCTTT	CASSSPPGAEAFF
TRBV27	NA	NA	TRBJ2-7	TGTGCCAGCGCCTCCTTGAGGACAGATTCCTACGAGCAGTACTTC	CASASLRTDSYEQYF
TRBV5-1	NA	NA	TRBJ2-1	TGCGCCAGCAGCTTTACAGGGAATGAGCAGTTCTTC	CASSFTGNEQFF
TRBV12-3/TRBV12-4	NA	NA	TRBJ1-2	TGTGCCAGCAGTCAGGGGAACTATGGCTACACCTTC	CASSQGNYGYTF
TRBV19	NA	NA	TRBJ1-2	TGTGCCAGTAGTGACGAGGGTAACTATGGCTACACCTTC	CASSDEGNYGYTF
TRBV19	NA	NA	TRBJ1-5	TGTGCCAGTAGTATGGGTCAGGGGAGTAGCAATCAGCCCCAGCATTTT	CASSMGQGSSNQPQHF
TRBV27	TRBD1	NA	TRBJ2-4	TGTGCCAGCAGGACAGGGCTTAACATTCAGTACTTC	CASRTGLNIQYF
TRBV6-2/TRBV6-3	TRBD1	few	TRBJ1-5	TGTGCCAGCAGTTACTTGGGACAGGGGAATCAGCCCCAGCATTTT	CASSYLGQGNQPQHF
TRBV6-5	NA	NA	TRBJ1-6	TGTGCCAGCAGATCCTACCGTCCTAATTCACCCCTCCACTTT	CASRSYRPNSPLHF
TRBV11-3	NA	NA	TRBJ1-1	TGTGCCAGCAGCTTGGGACCAGGGAGGGTGAACACTGAAGCTTTCTTT	CASSLGPGRVNTEAFF
TRBV3-1/TRBV3-2	NA	NA	TRBJ2-1	TGTGCCAGCAGCCCACGATCTAGCGCCTTCTCCTACAATGAGCAGTTCTTC	CASSPRSSAFSYNEQFF
TRBV5-6	TRBD1	NA	TRBJ2-2	TGTGCCAGCAGCGCGGACAGGGTTTGGAGGGAGCTGTTTTTT	CASSADRVWRELFF
TRBV5-1	NA	NA	TRBJ1-2	TGCGCCAGCAGCCACGGGACAACGCGAAACTATGGCTACACCTTC	CASSHGTTRNYGYTF